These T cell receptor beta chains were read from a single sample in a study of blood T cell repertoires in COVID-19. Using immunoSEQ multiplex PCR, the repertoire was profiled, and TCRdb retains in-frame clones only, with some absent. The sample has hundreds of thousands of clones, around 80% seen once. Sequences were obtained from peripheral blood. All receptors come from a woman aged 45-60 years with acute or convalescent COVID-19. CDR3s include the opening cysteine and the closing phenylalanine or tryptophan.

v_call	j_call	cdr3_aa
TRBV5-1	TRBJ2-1	CASSPGQGSYNEQFF
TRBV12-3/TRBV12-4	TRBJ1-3	CATTGFSGNTIYF
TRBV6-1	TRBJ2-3	CASSDNRVNTQYF
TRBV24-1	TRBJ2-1	CATSDSTGGGYNEQFF
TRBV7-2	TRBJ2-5	CASSNRGGQETQYF
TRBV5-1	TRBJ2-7	CASSFMAGSSYEQYF
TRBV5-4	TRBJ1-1	CASSFAGGTEAFF
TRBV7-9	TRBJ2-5	CASSLTGGGETQYF
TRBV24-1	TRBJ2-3	CATSDPTDTQYF
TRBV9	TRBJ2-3	CASSFGDTQYF
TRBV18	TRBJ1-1	CASSYSTGAAGSTEAFF
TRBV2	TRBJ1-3	CASGTGLSGNTIYF
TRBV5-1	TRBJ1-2	CASSLAADANYGYTF
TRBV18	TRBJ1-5	CASSQGINQPQHF
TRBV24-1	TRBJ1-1	CATSDTKDRPLTEAFF
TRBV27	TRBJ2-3	CASSPARTGGTDTQYF
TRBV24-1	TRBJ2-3	CATSDGTSGRAYTQYF
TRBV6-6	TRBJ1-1	CASSTRGGVTNTEAFF